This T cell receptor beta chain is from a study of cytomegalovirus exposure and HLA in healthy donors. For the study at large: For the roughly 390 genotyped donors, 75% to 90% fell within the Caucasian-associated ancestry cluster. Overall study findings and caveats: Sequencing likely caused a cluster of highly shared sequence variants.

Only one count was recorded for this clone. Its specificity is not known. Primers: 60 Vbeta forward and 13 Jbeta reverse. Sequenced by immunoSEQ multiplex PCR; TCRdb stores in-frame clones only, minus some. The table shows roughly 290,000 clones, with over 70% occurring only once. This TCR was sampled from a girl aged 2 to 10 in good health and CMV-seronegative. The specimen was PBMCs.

The CDR3 protein is CARGAGVRAEAFF. The CDR3 bases are TGTGCCAGGGGGGCGGGGGTCAGGGCTGAAGCTTTCTTT. The gene calls are TRBV6-5 and TRBJ1-1, with D maybe TRBD1 (6 bases). The CDR3 has 13 residues. CDR1 is MNHEY, CDR2 SVGAGI, per germline. V lost 9 bases, J lost 6 bases, and 17 bases lay in between.